A single sample gave rise to the 11 T cell receptor beta chains below, sequenced in a study of regulatory T cells in long-lasting Graves disease (dated by TCRdb to the early 2020s). The sample's time point label, in plain terms: newly diagnosed GD, antithyroid drugs for less than 3 months. For both TCR sequencing and RNA sequencing, RNA was extracted from PBMCs using TRIzol. To prepare the library, multiplex PCR was applied. TCRdb names Illumina HiSeq 4000 as the instrument used. CDR3 regions were amplified by Arm-PCR with iRepertoire HTBI primers to construct TCR beta libraries. TCRdb took the public reads, trimmed them with fastp at Q25, ran MiXCR for clone calling and kept in-frame beta chains. Rows are unified per CDR3 protein, each entry keeping the most common DNA and genes. This sample is represented by around 420,000 distinct CDR3 sequences; around a sixth of them were singletons. The top ten hold 20% to 25% of the sample.

The specimen comprised peripheral blood mononuclear cells (PBMCs), sampled at new diagnosis, from a patient treated with antithyroid drugs. The receptor source for this set is a female donor with Graves disease.

With regard to this clonotype: Being one base from a much bigger clone, this may be a read error. This chain joins TRBV5-6 and TRBJ1-1; D is uncertain. The germline CDR1 and CDR2 sequences are SGHDT and YYEEEE. The CDR3 spans 14 residues. V lost 4 bases to trimming and J lost 1 base, with 11 bases between them. The CDR3 is CASSRGNRNTEAFF. Here the CDR3 DNA reads TGTGCCAGCAGCCGGGGAAACAGGAACACTGAAGCTTTCTTT.

The rearrangement links TRBV20-1 to TRBJ2-5; 10 bases align to TRBD2. Germline assignment: CDR1 DFQATT and CDR2 SNEGSKA (reference sequence). Trimming at V came to 1 base and at J to 4 bases, leaving 9 bases not matched to a gene. The CDR3 is 16 amino acids. The chain's CDR3 is CSARGFWVAGGETQYF. DNA of the CDR3: TGCAGTGCTAGAGGTTTTTGGGTAGCGGGGGGAGAGACCCAGTACTTC.

This clonotype has a count of ten or more. The V call is TRBV5-1, the J call TRBJ1-1, with TRBD1 identical over 10 bases. Germline loops: CDR1 SGHRS, CDR2 YFSETQ. This CDR3 has 16 residues. The V and J ends lost 4 bases and 5 bases, in that order; junction bases with no gene match: 11. CDR3 DNA: TGCGCCAGCAGCGAAGCCCCGGGACAGGGGTGGACTGAAGCTTTCTTT. Translating gives CASSEAPGQGWTEAFF.

The chain links TRBV20-1 to TRBJ1-1; TRBD1 is a possible D gene (5 bases). CDR3 size: 14 residues. Germline values: CDR1 DFQATT, CDR2 SNEGSKA (reference sequence). With 2 bases removed from V and 6 bases from J, the gap between germline ends came to 16 bases. CDR3 loop: CSARLPGTNSEAFF. The CDR3 DNA reads TGCAGTGCTAGATTGCCAGGGACCAACTCTGAAGCTTTCTTT.

This clonotype was counted only a few times. Just one base apart from a much larger clone, this may be a read error. V usage is TRBV19 and J usage is TRBJ1-1; TRBD1 matches 7 bases. The CDR3 is 12 amino acids. Germline CDR1 reads LNHDA; CDR2 reads SQIVND (reference sequence). CDR3 sequence reads: CASNRGSTGAFF. As DNA, the CDR3 is TGTGCCAGTAACAGGGGTTCCACTGGAGCTTTCTTT.

This clonotype was picked up many times. The V and J genes are TRBV3-1 and TRBJ1-1; D is unresolved. CDR1 and CDR2 (germline): LGHDT, YNNKEL (reference sequence). V was shortened by 5 bases and J by 5 bases, with 15 bases between the two germline ends. The CDR3 consists of 14 residues. The CDR3 spells CASSEAGLETEAFF. The CDR3 DNA is TGTGCCAGCAGCGAAGCCGGCTTGGAGACTGAAGCTTTCTTT.

This clonotype was counted only a few times. The V call is TRBV7-8, the J call TRBJ1-5; no definite D call. The CDR3 runs 16 residues. Germline loops: CDR1 SGHVS, CDR2 FQNEAQ. V dropped 5 bases and J dropped 4 bases, with 18 bases sitting between them. Written as DNA, the CDR3 is TGTGCCAGCAGCCAAACGACGGGATGCTGGAATCAGCCCCAGCATTTT. This gives the protein CASSQTTGCWNQPQHF.

The sample holds many counts of this clonotype. The chain is built from TRBV3-1 and TRBJ2-7; no clear D. The V gene lost 0 bases and the J gene lost 9 bases, with 12 bases spanning the gap. The CDR3 covers 13 residues. CDR1 is LGHDT, CDR2 YNNKEL, per germline (reference sequence). The CDR3: CASSQDGRTGQYF. CDR3 nucleotides: TGTGCCAGCAGCCAAGACGGTCGTACGGGGCAGTACTTC.

This clonotype was seen ten or more times. The chain couples TRBV9 to TRBJ1-1; 7 positions agree with TRBD1. Looked up from germline, CDR1 is SGDLS and CDR2 is YYNGEE. V was pared by 3 bases and J by 5 bases, with 13 bases of the junction left unmatched. CDR3 length equals 16 residues. CDR3 sequence: CASSAKSGTAGTEAFF. The CDR3 DNA follows: TGTGCCAGCAGCGCAAAATCCGGGACAGCAGGAACTGAAGCTTTCTTT.

The genes are TRBV5-5 and TRBJ2-1; possible D gene TRBD1, 6 bases. The V end lost 0 bases, the J end lost 0 bases, and 7 bases lay between the germline ends. The CDR3 spans 15 residues. Germline V gene lookup returns CDR1 SGHKS and CDR2 YYEKEE (reference sequence). This chain's CDR3 is CASSLDRDSYNEQFF. The CDR3 region has the DNA TGTGCCAGCAGCTTGGACAGGGACTCCTACAATGAGCAGTTCTTC.

This clonotype was seen ten or more times. The gene calls are TRBV2 and TRBJ1-1; D call uncertain. Germline loops: CDR1 SNHLY, CDR2 FYNNEI. V was clipped by 3 bases and J by 4 bases, with 6 bases between them. The CDR3 is made up of 12 amino acids. This CDR3 reads CASSDLITEAFF. CDR3 nucleotides: TGTGCCAGCAGTGACCTGATCACTGAAGCTTTCTTT.